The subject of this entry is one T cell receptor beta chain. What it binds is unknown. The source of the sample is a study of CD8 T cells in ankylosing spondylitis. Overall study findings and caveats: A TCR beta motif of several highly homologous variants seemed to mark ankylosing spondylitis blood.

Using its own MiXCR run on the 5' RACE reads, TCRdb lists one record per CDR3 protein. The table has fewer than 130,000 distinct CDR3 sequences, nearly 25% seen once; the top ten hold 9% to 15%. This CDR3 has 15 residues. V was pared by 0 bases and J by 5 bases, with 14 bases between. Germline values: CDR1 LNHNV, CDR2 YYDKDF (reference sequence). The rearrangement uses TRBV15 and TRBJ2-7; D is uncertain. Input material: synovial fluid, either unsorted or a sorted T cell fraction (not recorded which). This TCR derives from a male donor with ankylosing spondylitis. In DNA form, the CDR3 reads TGTGCCACCAGCAGAGATATAGACCCCCTCGACGAGCAGTACTTC. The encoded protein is CATSRDIDPLDEQYF.